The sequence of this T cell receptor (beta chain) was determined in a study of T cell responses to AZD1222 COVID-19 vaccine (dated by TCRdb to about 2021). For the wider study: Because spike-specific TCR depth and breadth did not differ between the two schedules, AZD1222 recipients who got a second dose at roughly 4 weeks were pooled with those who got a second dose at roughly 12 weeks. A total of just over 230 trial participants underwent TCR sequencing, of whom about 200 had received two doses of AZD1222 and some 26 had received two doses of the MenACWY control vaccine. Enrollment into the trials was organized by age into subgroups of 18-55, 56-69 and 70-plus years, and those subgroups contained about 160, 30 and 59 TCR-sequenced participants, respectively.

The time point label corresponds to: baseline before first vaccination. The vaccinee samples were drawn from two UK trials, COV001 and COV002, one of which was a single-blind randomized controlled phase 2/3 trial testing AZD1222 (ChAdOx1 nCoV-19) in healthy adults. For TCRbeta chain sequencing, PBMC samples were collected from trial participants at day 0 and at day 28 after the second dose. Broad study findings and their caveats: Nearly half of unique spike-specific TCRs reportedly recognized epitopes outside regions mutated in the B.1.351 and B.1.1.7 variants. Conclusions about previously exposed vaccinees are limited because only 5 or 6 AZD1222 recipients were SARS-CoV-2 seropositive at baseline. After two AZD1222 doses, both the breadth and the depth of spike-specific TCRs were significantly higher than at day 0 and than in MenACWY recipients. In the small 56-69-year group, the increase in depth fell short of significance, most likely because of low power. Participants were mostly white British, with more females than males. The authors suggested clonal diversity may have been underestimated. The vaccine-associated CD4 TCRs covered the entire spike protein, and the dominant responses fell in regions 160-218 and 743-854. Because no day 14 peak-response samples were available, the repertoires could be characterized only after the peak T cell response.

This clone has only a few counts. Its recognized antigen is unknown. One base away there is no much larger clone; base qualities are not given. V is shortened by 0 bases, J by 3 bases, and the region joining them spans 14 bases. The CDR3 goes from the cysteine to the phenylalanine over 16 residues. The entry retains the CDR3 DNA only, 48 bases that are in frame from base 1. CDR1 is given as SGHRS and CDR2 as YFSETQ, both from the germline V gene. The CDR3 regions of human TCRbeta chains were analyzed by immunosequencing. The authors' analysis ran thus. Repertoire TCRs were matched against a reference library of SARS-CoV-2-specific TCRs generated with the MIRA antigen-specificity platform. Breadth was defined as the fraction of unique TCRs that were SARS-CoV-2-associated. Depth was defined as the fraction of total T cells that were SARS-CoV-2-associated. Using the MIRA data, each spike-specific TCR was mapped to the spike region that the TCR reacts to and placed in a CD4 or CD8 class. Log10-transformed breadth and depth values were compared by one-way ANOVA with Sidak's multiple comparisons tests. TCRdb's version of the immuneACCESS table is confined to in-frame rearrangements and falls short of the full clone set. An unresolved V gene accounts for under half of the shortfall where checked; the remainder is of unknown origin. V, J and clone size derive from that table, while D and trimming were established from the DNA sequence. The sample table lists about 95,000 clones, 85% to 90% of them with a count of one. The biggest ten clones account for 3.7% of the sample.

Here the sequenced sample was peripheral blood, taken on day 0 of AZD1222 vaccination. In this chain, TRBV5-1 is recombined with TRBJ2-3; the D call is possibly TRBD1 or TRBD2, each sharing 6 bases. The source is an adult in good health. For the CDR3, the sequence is CASSLGAGGETDTQYF. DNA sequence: TGCGCCAGCAGCTTGGGAGCCGGGGGCGAGACAGATACGCAGTATTTT.